What follows is one T cell receptor (beta chain) and its context. Its target is unknown. This specimen belongs to a study of blood T cells in healthy people across ages. Germline V CDR1 and CDR2: KGHDR, SFDVKD. CDR3 length: 12 amino acids. Trimming left V 8 bases short and J 1 base short, with 6 bases between. The study, taken as a whole, reports: With age, beta diversity per million T cells declined roughly linearly, significantly by 40. In these data, TCR beta diversity tracked strongly with naive T cell percentage. Naive and antigen-experienced cells could not be conclusively compared, given unsorted PBMCs.

A second PCR of roughly 6 to 12 cycles used a sample-barcoded 5' primer and a J-beta primer mix. From the 5' RACE reads, TCRdb called clonotypes with MiXCR, one entry per CDR3 protein. The sample shows hundreds of thousands of distinct CDR3 sequences, about 20% of them seen only once. Specimen: blood. The sequence derives from a man between 65 and 85 years old in good health. This chain connects TRBV24-1 to TRBJ2-3; D is unclear. The CDR3 loop is CATTSRTDTQYF. The CDR3 DNA reads as TGTGCCACCACGAGTCGCACAGATACGCAGTATTTT.